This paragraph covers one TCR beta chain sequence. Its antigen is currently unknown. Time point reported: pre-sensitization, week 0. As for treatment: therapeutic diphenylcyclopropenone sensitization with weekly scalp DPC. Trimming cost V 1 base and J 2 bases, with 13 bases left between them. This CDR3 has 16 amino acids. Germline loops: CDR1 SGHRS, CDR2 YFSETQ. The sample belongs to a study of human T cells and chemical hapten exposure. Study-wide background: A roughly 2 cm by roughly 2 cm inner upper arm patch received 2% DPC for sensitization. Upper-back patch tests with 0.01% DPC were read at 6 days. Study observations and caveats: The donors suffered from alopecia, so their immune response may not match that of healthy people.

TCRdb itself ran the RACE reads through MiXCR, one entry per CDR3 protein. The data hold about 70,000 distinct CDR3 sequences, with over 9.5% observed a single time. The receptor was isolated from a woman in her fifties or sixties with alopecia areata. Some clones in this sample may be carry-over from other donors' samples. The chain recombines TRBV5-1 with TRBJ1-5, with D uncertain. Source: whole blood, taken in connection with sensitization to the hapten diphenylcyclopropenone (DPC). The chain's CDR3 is CASSLSGYEGNQPQHF. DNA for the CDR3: TGCGCCAGCAGCTTGTCGGGGTATGAAGGCAATCAGCCCCAGCATTTT.